Following are 4 T cell receptor beta chains from one sample sequenced in a study of lymphopenia after photon versus proton radiotherapy. The table came from immunoSEQ multiplex PCR; TCRdb's copy has only in-frame clones and leaves some out. The table shows around 20,000 clones, with almost 85% occurring only once. The sequenced sample was peripheral blood, obtained from a patient treated with photon-based radiotherapy. The receptors come from a woman aged 45 to 65 with pancreatic cancer.

Here the CDR3 DNA reads TGTGCCAGTACCCCGGGAGTCGGAGCTAACTATGGCTACACCTTC. Translation: CASTPGVGANYGYTF. The chain links TRBV19 to TRBJ1-2, with D unresolved. Germline CDR1 LNHDA, CDR2 SQIVND (reference sequence). The V end lost 7 bases, the J end lost 0 bases, and 15 bases lay between the germline ends. This CDR3 spans 15 amino acids.

J is TRBJ1-3 and V is TRBV7-2; a possible D gene is TRBD1 (5 bases). CDR1 and CDR2 from the germline V gene are SGHTA and FQGNSA. This CDR3 has 16 amino acids. V shed 1 base and J shed 2 bases, with 12 bases lying between them. The chain's CDR3 is CASSLGSRAPGNTIYF. The CDR3 nucleotides are TGTGCCAGCAGCTTAGGGTCCAGGGCCCCTGGAAACACCATATATTTT.

V is TRBV27 and J is TRBJ2-3; possibly TRBD2 for D (6 bases). Deletions cut 5 bases from V and 0 bases from J, with 12 bases between. Germline CDR1 reads MNHEY; CDR2 reads SMNVEV (reference sequence). The CDR3 spans 15 residues. The CDR3 DNA follows: TGTGCCAGCAGTATACTAGCTGCGAGCACAGATACGCAGTATTTT. This translates into CASSILAASTDTQYF.

CDR3 sequence (DNA): TGTGCCAGCAGCCCCAGTGGGGGGGAGACCCAGTACTTC. Residues: CASSPSGGETQYF. V gene TRBV9 combines with J gene TRBJ2-5; weak D call: TRBD2 (6 bases). The CDR3 consists of 13 residues. Germline V lookup: CDR1 SGDLS, CDR2 YYNGEE. V lost 4 bases and J lost 5, with 12 bases in between.